This T cell receptor (beta chain) was obtained from a study of cytomegalovirus exposure and HLA in healthy donors (dated by TCRdb to 2017 to 2019). Some background on the complete study: An earlier analysis of fewer than 750 of the donors reported approximately 260 Gb of sequence data and some 110 million unique TCR beta sequences obtained from about 200 million T cells. Among the roughly 390 genotyped donors, 75% to 90% belonged to the genetic ancestry cluster associated with self-reported Caucasian donors. In a later genetic analysis, genome-wide SNP genotypes for about three fifths of the roughly 670 donors were used, and that subset was treated as a discovery cohort. The study aimed to test whether cataloging public T cell receptors could reveal signatures of past pathogen exposure. Several DR-DQ haplotypes were treated as single units for association and clustering because of strong linkage in the cohort. HLA typing covered class I and class II loci at four-digit resolution. Typing coverage differed by locus: A, B, C, DRB1 and DQB1 were typed in roughly 629-630 donors, DQA1 in about 510, DPA1 in approximately 610, and DPB1 in just under 490. The study profiled the T cell repertoires of approximately 700 subjects by immunosequencing and related them to cytomegalovirus serostatus. In an earlier analysis of 500 to 650 of the donors, high-throughput TCR beta sequencing was used to judge whether each TCR beta V gene segment behaved as functional or pseudogenic. Among some 410 genotyped donors of the cohort, an average of about 240,000 unique TCR beta nucleotide sequences was sequenced per donor, of which about 18% were non-productive. Donor age, sex, ethnicity and CMV serostatus were collected together with the repertoire data. A separate validation cohort of 90 to 150 different subjects was used in addition to the roughly 700-subject first cohort. A later analysis re-examined previously published TCR beta repertoires from more than 550 donors and added high-resolution HLA genotyping to investigate patterns of TCR occurrence. The study combined high-throughput TCR immunosequencing, statistical association of individual TCRs with disease status, and machine learning to predict cytomegalovirus infection status. About 280 gigabases of sequencing data and about 92 million unique TCR sequences made up an early release that covered roughly 670 HLA-typed donors. In the later analysis, no new phenotypic data were used to find candidate immune exposures; instead, reliance was placed on TCR beta sequences and their occurrence across donors. All discovery cohort repertoires had been generated using a single sequencing platform.

In total, roughly 670 healthy bone marrow donors made up the cohort. Cohort members were all nominally healthy when sampled, although unrecorded immune exposures were likely present. The donor tested CMV seropositive and was one of the 289 seropositive cohort members. A peripheral blood sample was provided by each donor, and peripheral blood mononuclear cells were used for TCR beta sequencing. The Qiagen DNeasy Blood Extraction Kit was used to extract genomic DNA from the blood cell samples. Library preparation was by the immunoSEQ multiplex PCR assay. The multiplex PCR relied on a mix of 60 forward primers for TCR Vbeta segments and 13 reverse primers for TCR Jbeta segments. The CDR3 region of rearranged TCR beta genes was amplified from genomic DNA with a multiplex PCR assay. The Illumina HiSeq System was used to sequence the amplified TCR beta libraries as 87-base-pair reads. In the original analysis: Across the 600 to 700 repertoires, a later analysis counted approximately 75 million unique TCR beta chains, some 11 million of which were shared by at least two donors. A nearest-neighbor algorithm error-corrected the raw reads and collapsed the reads into unique sequences, merging closely related sequences to remove PCR and sequencing errors. To assign V, D and J gene segments, CDR3 sequences were aligned to IMGT reference sequences. For a sequence to be retained, a match of at least six nucleotides was required to both a V gene segment and a J gene segment. A rearrangement counted as productive if the CDR3 had no stop codons and remained in frame with V and J, and every other rearrangement counted as non-productive. CDR3 was defined by IMGT convention, running from the second conserved V-encoded cysteine to the conserved J-encoded phenylalanine. Sequences without an unambiguous match to a single V gene segment were excluded from the earlier analysis of about 640 of the donors. An earlier analysis of just under 600 of the donors called V segments functional above 56.7% productive rearrangements and segregating when the between-donor standard deviation exceeded 5%. A statistical classification framework was built for diagnosing cytomegalovirus status from the catalog of TCR beta chain sequences. V and J gene assignment, in a later analysis, came from comparing TCR nucleotide sequences with IMGT/GENE-DB human TR gene sequences. The TCRdist pipeline was used in a later analysis to assign CDR3 sequences and most-parsimonious VDJ recombination scenarios. A later analysis defined each TCR beta chain by its CDR3 amino acid sequence plus V-gene family, and excluded reads lacking a unique V-gene family. As a way to deal with suspected cross-contamination and a sequencing artifact, a later analysis dropped approximately 570 nucleotide sequences that were highly shared and had low generation probability. In a later analysis, a clonal expansion index was calculated for each public chain from normalized within-repertoire ranks of inferred template counts. In a later analysis, generation probabilities were computed with a VDJ recombination model fitted to out-of-frame rearrangements, and the resulting probabilities were checked against IGoR. In a later analysis, TCR-TCR, TCR-HLA and TCR-CMV co-occurrence was scored with hypergeometric tests, and a repertoire-size bias correction was applied to TCR pairs. False discovery rates were estimated in a later analysis by permuting HLA or CMV assignments 20 times. In a later analysis, co-occurring TCRs were grouped using DBSCAN, and TCRdist sequence similarity was added for clustering within HLA-allele-positive subsets. Repertoires with fewer than 30,000 or more than 120,000 public chains were left out of co-occurrence clustering, as were a handful of repertoires with anomalous nucleotide sharing. Here the immuneACCESS table is served through TCRdb, limited to in-frame sequences with V and J called. Missing clones are a known gap in these copies; in checked studies unresolved V genes cover under half, and the rest lacks a known reason. The V and J calls and clone size come from that table; D and trimming were worked out from the DNA. This sample holds roughly 90,000 clones; roughly 78% were observed only once. The top ten clones comprise under 5.5% of the sample.

Broader findings and caveats from the paper: A later genetic analysis associated a missense DCLRE1C variant with V-gene and J-gene trimming of TCR beta chains, and an independent cohort replicated the association. The 87-base-pair reads could not distinguish some IMGT-functional V segments, including TRBV6-2 and TRBV6-3, so those segments were excluded. In the study, approximately 160 TCR beta chains were listed as associated with cytomegalovirus. Because some donors lacked HLA typing at each locus, the association tests relied only on the typed subset. Strong co-occurrence of HLA alleles, especially DR and DQ, made assigning TCR associations to individual alleles difficult. According to a later analysis, most CMV-associated TCR beta chains appeared to be HLA-restricted, and the HLA associations seemed to be driven largely by CMV exposure. Linkage disequilibrium might explain the correlated functional status among segregating V segments, but an unknown experimental factor could not be ruled out. In a later analysis, HLA-associated TCR beta chains showed more clonal expansion and lower generation probabilities than non-associated chains that were equally common. Roughly uniform sequencing depth across donors was assumed in presence/absence analyses, although this assumption may not hold. In both the original and validation cohorts, the classifier was reported to diagnose cytomegalovirus status with high specificity and sensitivity. A later genetic analysis reported fewer N-insertions in productive TCRs among donors in an Asian-associated ancestry cluster than the roughly 620-donor mean. In a later analysis, TCR association rates were found to vary across HLA loci, with the most associated TCRs seen for DRB1 alleles and the fewest for HLA-C alleles. The authors suggested that the approach could potentially be generalized to other disease states and immunological phenotypes. Only TCR beta chains were sequenced in this cohort, and the absence of alpha or paired-chain data limited detectable features. At a false discovery rate of 0.05, a later analysis linked approximately 18,000 TCR beta sequences to specific HLA alleles. A cluster of highly shared sequence variants was judged likely to be a technical artifact of the sequencing pipeline. A further reported finding was that TCR beta sequences accurately predicted the HLA-A and HLA-B alleles for most subjects in the first cohort. Three of the identified cytomegalovirus-associated TCR beta chains were confirmed in vitro to be specific for cytomegalovirus antigens. A later analysis reported that several top co-occurrence clusters appeared linked to parvovirus B19, influenza, CMV and Epstein-Barr virus. An earlier analysis of 587 of the donors showed that most TCR beta V segments appeared in productive rearrangements either about 87% or about 30% of the time, which broadly matched IMGT annotations. Most TCR sequences were observed very rarely across donors, whereas some public TCRs were present in many individuals. For the cohort, immune exposure information was limited to CMV serostatus. Because counts were too low, some 17 rarely observed V segments, including chromosome 9 orphons, were left out of the earlier analysis of about 500 of the donors.

For this clone: There is no known antigen for this receptor. No clone much larger than this one lies a single base away; base qualities are absent.

CDR1 KGHSH and CDR2 LQKENI were looked up in the germline V gene. The CDR3 contains 14 residues, cysteine and phenylalanine counted. Just CDR3 DNA is preserved here, 42 bases in frame from base 1. Trimming leaves V shorter by 4 bases and J shorter by 5 bases, with the junction holding 3 bases beyond the gene matches. The chain couples TRBV18 to TRBJ2-5, and TRBD2 aligns with 11 junction nucleotides. This receptor was obtained from a woman in her forties in good health and CMV-seropositive. Sample: PBMCs. The bases read TGTGCCAGCTCACGCCGGACTAGCGGGGAGACCCAGTACTTC. Translated, this is CASSRRTSGETQYF.